The 26 T cell receptor beta chains below all came from one sample that was sequenced in a study of blood T cells in healthy people across ages. A sample-barcoded 5' primer and a J-beta primer mix were used in a second PCR of about 7 to 12 cycles. TCRdb reprocessed the 5' RACE reads via MiXCR and lists one record per CDR3 protein. The sample includes about 900,000 distinct CDR3 sequences, roughly 50% seen only once; the top ten take around an eighth. Sequenced: blood. The origin of the receptors is a man aged 25-40 years in good health.

V usage is TRBV12-3 or TRBV12-4 and J usage is TRBJ2-7; D is undetermined. The CDR3 totals 13 residues. V lost 6 bases to trimming and J lost 2 bases, with 11 bases between them. CDR3: CASSYGRTYEQYF. DNA of the CDR3: TGTGCCAGCAGCTACGGACGGACCTACGAGCAGTACTTC.

The chain has TRBV28 and TRBJ2-3; D not certain. The CDR3 loop spans 11 amino acids. V was clipped by 7 bases and J by 9 bases, with 11 bases between them. Germline CDR1 reads MDHEN; CDR2 reads SYDVKM. The CDR3, as DNA: TGTGCCAGCACCAGCTTAGGGACGCAGTATTTT. This gives the protein CASTSLGTQYF.

On this clonotype itself: A read error may be the cause here, since a much bigger clone is one base away. V and J are TRBV14 and TRBJ2-1; 9 nucleotides line up with TRBD2. The J call could be wrong; TRBJ2-7 is a better fit for the DNA end. The CDR3 runs 20 residues. Looked up from germline, CDR1 is SGHDN and CDR2 is FVKESK. DNA for the CDR3: TGTGCCAGCAGCCAAGAAATAGCGGGGGCCCGCTGGAGCTCCTACAATGAGCAGTACTTC. Its translation: CASSQEIAGARWSSYNEQYF.

This clonotype has only one observation. V gene TRBV4-3 combines with J gene TRBJ2-3, with 10 bases aligning to TRBD1. The CDR3 spans 17 residues. The junction had 11 bases not matched to a gene; V was cut back by 1 base and J by 7 bases. Per germline, CDR1 LGHNA and CDR2 YSLEER. This chain's CDR3 is CASSQARTGGALNTQYF. CDR3 DNA sequence: TGCGCCAGCAGCCAAGCTAGGACAGGGGGTGCTTTAAATACGCAGTATTTT.

A remark on this clonotype: This clone may be a read error of a much larger clone one base away. In DNA, the CDR3 is TGCGCCAGCAGCCCCTCGACAGGGACCTACGGGCAGTACTTC. Translating gives CASSPSTGTYGQYF. The chain is built from TRBV4-1 and TRBJ2-7, with 7 positions matching TRBD1. This CDR3 spans 14 amino acids. Germline V CDR1 and CDR2: MGHRA, YSYEKL.

The chain has TRBV12-3 or TRBV12-4 and TRBJ1-2; TRBD1 matches at 8 bases. CDR3 length equals 12 residues. Losses at the gene ends were 6 bases for V and 7 bases for J; bases not matched to a gene: 4. CDR3 sequence: CASSFQGAGYTF. The DNA of the CDR3 is TGTGCCAGCAGCTTCCAGGGGGCTGGCTACACCTTC.

The CDR3 sequence: CASSEESSYNEQFF. The CDR3 DNA follows: TGTGCCAGCTCCGAGGAGAGCTCCTACAATGAGCAGTTCTTC. This chain uses TRBV27 with TRBJ2-1; no clear D gene. CDR3 length: 14 residues. Germline lookup yields CDR1 MNHEY and CDR2 SMNVEV (reference sequence). The ends were cut back, 8 bases at V and 0 bases at J, with 11 bases in the middle.

This chain links TRBV30 with TRBJ1-1; no reliable D call. The V end lost 0 bases, the J end lost 5 bases, and 13 bases lay between the germline ends. Germline assignment: CDR1 GTSNPN and CDR2 SVGIG (reference sequence). This CDR3 contains 14 residues. The CDR3 coding sequence is TGTGCCTGGAGTGTGGTCACGGGGAGGACTGAAGCTTTCTTT. As protein: CAWSVVTGRTEAFF.

This clonotype was found a few times. The chain is built from TRBV6-5 and TRBJ2-5; D tentatively fits TRBD1 or TRBD2 (5 bases each). The CDR3 spans 13 residues. Germline assignment: CDR1 MNHEY and CDR2 SVGAGI. Trimming pared 8 bases from V and 3 bases from J, leaving 13 bases between. The CDR3 reads CASGDLSEETQYF. For the CDR3, the DNA is TGTGCCAGCGGGGACCTTTCGGAAGAGACCCAGTACTTC.

The chain links TRBV2 to TRBJ2-5, with 8 bases lining up with TRBD1. Trimming removed 4 bases from V and 4 bases from J; junction bases left unmatched: 11. The V gene's germline CDR1 is SNHLY and CDR2 FYNNEI. The CDR3 extends over 16 amino acids. The CDR3 DNA is TGTGCCAGCAGTGGAGTCAGGGGGCGAGTAGGAGAGACCCAGTACTTC. As protein: CASSGVRGRVGETQYF.

This clonotype has a handful of counts. The chain uses TRBV10-3 and TRBJ2-1; 7 bases line up with TRBD2. This CDR3 has 15 residues. Germline V gives CDR1 ENHRY, CDR2 SYGVKD. The V and J ends lost 8 bases and 0 bases, in that order; junction bases with no gene match: 7. The CDR3 protein is CAIAPSGGSYNEQFF. For the CDR3, the DNA is TGTGCCATCGCCCCATCGGGGGGCTCCTACAATGAGCAGTTCTTC.

The chain uses TRBV5-1 and TRBJ2-3; 12 nucleotides agree with TRBD2. V trimming: 4 bases; J trimming: 5 bases; junction bases outside the gene matches: 11. Per the germline V gene, CDR1 is SGHRS and CDR2 is YFSETQ. The CDR3 covers 17 residues. CDR3 loop: CASSRALAGGLEDTQYF. The CDR3, as DNA: TGCGCCAGCAGCCGGGCTCTAGCGGGGGGGCTTGAAGATACGCAGTATTTT.

This clonotype was recorded only once. This chain uses TRBV3-1 with TRBJ1-2, with TRBD1 identical over 12 bases. Germline loops: CDR1 LGHDT, CDR2 YNNKEL (reference sequence). V gave up 0 bases and J gave up 7 bases; unmatched junction bases: 3. This CDR3 contains 15 residues. CDR3 sequence reads: CASSQEGQGAFGYTF. The CDR3 DNA sequence: TGTGCCAGCAGCCAAGAGGGACAGGGGGCGTTTGGCTACACCTTC.

This chain connects TRBV9 to TRBJ2-1; TRBD2 matches 10 bases. This CDR3 contains 15 residues. The V gene's germline CDR1 is SGDLS and CDR2 YYNGEE. Unmatched junction bases numbered 8, after V lost 3 bases and J lost 8 bases. This chain's CDR3 is CASSASGGGVYEQFF. As DNA, the CDR3 is TGTGCCAGCAGCGCTAGCGGGGGAGGAGTGTATGAGCAGTTCTTC. The full variable domain, rest sourced from reference TRBV9 and TRBJ2-1, is DSGVTQTPKHLITATGQRVTLRCSPRSGDLSVYWYQQSLDQGLQFLIQYYNGEERAKGNILERFSAQQFPDLHSELNLSSLELGDSALYFCASSASGGGVYEQFFGPGTRLTVL.

This chain uses TRBV10-2 with TRBJ2-1; 9 bases are shared with TRBD2. Per the germline V gene, CDR1 is WSHSY and CDR2 is SAAADI. The CDR3 has 15 residues. V lost 2 bases and J lost 8; bases outside the gene matches: 7. The chain's CDR3 is CASSEGGGAADEQFF. As DNA, the CDR3 is TGCGCCAGCAGTGAGGGCGGGGGGGCGGCCGATGAGCAGTTCTTC.

The chain joins TRBV29-1 to TRBJ1-2; D unclear. The ends were cut back, 3 bases at V and 2 bases at J, with 13 bases in the middle. The CDR3 covers 14 residues. Looked up from germline, CDR1 is SQVTM and CDR2 is ANQGSEA. The CDR3 spells CSVDSGGFNYGYTF. The CDR3 DNA reads TGCAGCGTTGACTCGGGCGGATTCAACTATGGCTACACCTTC. Full variable domain (outside the CDR3, taken from reference TRBV29-1 and TRBJ1-2): SAVISQKPSRDICQRGTSLTIQCQVDSQVTMMFWYRQQPGQSLTLIATANQGSEATYESGFVIDKFPISRPNLTFSTLTVSNMSPEDSSIYLCSVDSGGFNYGYTFGSGTRLTVV.

This clonotype was observed once. The V and J genes are TRBV25-1 and TRBJ2-5, with 7 bases lining up with TRBD2. Germline assignment: CDR1 MGHDK and CDR2 SYGVNS. CDR3 length: 15 residues. With V trimmed by 3 bases and J by 3 bases, 7 bases remained unmatched. The CDR3 sequence is CASSEGAGPKETQYF. The DNA for the CDR3 is TGTGCCAGCAGTGAGGGAGCGGGGCCGAAAGAGACCCAGTACTTC.

This chain joins TRBV24-1 and TRBJ2-7, with TRBD1 matching over 7 bases. Per germline, CDR1 KGHDR and CDR2 SFDVKD. Trimming removed 4 bases from V and 4 bases from J; junction bases left unmatched: 3. The CDR3 is 13 amino acids. The CDR3 sequence is CATSETQGYEQYF. CDR3 nucleotide sequence: TGTGCCACCAGTGAAACACAGGGGTACGAGCAGTACTTC.

V usage is TRBV20-1 and J usage is TRBJ1-2; 7 nucleotides line up with TRBD1. CDR1 is DFQATT and CDR2 is SNEGSKA in the germline V gene (reference sequence). This CDR3 has 16 residues. The CDR3 nucleotides are TGCAGCATAACCCGACAGGGAATTGGAGCTAACTATGGCTACACCTTC. Translating it yields CSITRQGIGANYGYTF.

The chain joins TRBV28 to TRBJ1-4; D is unresolved. Trimming took 7 bases from V and 4 from J, leaving 13 bases between them. Germline lookup yields CDR1 MDHEN and CDR2 SYDVKM. There are 14 residues in the CDR3. The CDR3 spells CASKSGQLNEKLFF. CDR3 in DNA: TGTGCCAGCAAGAGTGGGCAGCTTAATGAAAAACTGTTTTTT.

This clonotype was detected only a few times. V usage is TRBV5-1 and J usage is TRBJ2-5; TRBD2 is a possible D gene (5 bases). Between the trimmed V and J ends, which lost 1 base and 2 bases, there was a span of 9 bases. CDR1 and CDR2 (germline): SGHRS, YFSETQ. The CDR3 totals 14 residues. The CDR3 DNA reads as TGCGCCAGCAGCTTGAGTCAGCGGCAAGAGACCCAGTACTTC. This gives the protein CASSLSQRQETQYF.

The genes are TRBV2 and TRBJ2-1; 8 nucleotides line up with TRBD1. The CDR3 consists of 14 residues. Germline V gives CDR1 SNHLY, CDR2 FYNNEI. The J segment lost 4 bases and the V segment lost 11 bases, leaving 10 bases of the junction unmatched. Written as DNA, the CDR3 is TGTGCCGCGTGTCCGGGACAGGATTACAATGAGCAGTTCTTC. It specifies CAACPGQDYNEQFF.

This chain uses TRBV5-6 with TRBJ1-4, with D uncertain. Germline CDR1 SGHDT, CDR2 YYEEEE. Trimming took 3 bases from V and 2 from J, leaving 14 bases between them. The CDR3 is made up of 16 amino acids. In nucleotides, the CDR3 is TGTGCCAGCAGCTGGCGAGGACGGAGGACTAATGAAAAACTGTTTTTT. As protein: CASSWRGRRTNEKLFF.

There are a few counts of this clonotype. The chain recombines TRBV20-1 with TRBJ2-2, with D uncertain. The CDR3 sequence is 15 residues long. V was trimmed by 2 bases and J by 3 bases, leaving 13 bases between them. Per the germline V gene, CDR1 is DFQATT and CDR2 is SNEGSKA (reference sequence). CDR3 DNA: TGCAGTGCTAGATCGGTAGGGCCGGACACCGGGGAGCTGTTTTTT. Its protein is CSARSVGPDTGELFF.

J is TRBJ2-1 and V is TRBV14; a possible D gene is TRBD1 (6 bases). V dropped 2 bases and J dropped 0 bases, with 11 bases sitting between them. The CDR3 runs to 16 residues. Germline-derived CDR1 and CDR2 are SGHDN and FVKESK. CDR3 loop: CASSQTTGYSYNEQFF. The CDR3, as DNA: TGTGCCAGCAGCCAAACCACAGGGTACTCCTACAATGAGCAGTTCTTC.

This clonotype was seen repeatedly, ten times or more. The chain couples TRBV11-3 to TRBJ2-5; D not certain. This CDR3 is built from 15 residues. V gave up 2 bases and J gave up 0 bases, with 10 bases separating them. Germline values: CDR1 SGHNT, CDR2 YENEEA. In nucleotides, the CDR3 is TGTGCCAGCAGCTTAAATTACGGGTACCAAGAGACCCAGTACTTC. This translates into CASSLNYGYQETQYF.